This entry is about one T cell receptor beta chain. Its antigen is as yet unknown. TCR beta libraries were built with iRepertoire HTBI primers and Arm-PCR of CDR3 regions. TCRdb processed the multiplex PCR reads anew with MiXCR; each CDR3 protein has one entry. Among 700,000 or so distinct CDR3 sequences listed, 30% were seen once. The record originates from a study of regulatory T cells in long-lasting Graves disease. General study results and limits: Samples came from peripheral blood alone, without thyroid tissue. There were preferences for TRBV28, TRBJ1-2 and TRBJ2-5 in persistent disease.

Indicated time point: persistent/refractory GD, antithyroid drugs over 5 years with positive TRAb. RNA extracted from PBMCs served as the sequencing template. Germline V lookup: CDR1 SGHRS, CDR2 YFSETQ. The CDR3 contains 15 residues. The V and J ends lost 1 base and 3 bases, in that order; junction bases with no gene match: 3. V is TRBV5-1 and J is TRBJ1-4, with 7 bases that match TRBD1. The source material was peripheral blood mononuclear cells (PBMCs), sampled when the disease was refractory, from a patient treated with antithyroid drugs. This receptor was taken from a female donor with Graves disease. The CDR3 region has the DNA TGCGCCAGCAGCTTGATGGGACAGTCTAATGAAAAACTGTTTTTT. Its protein is CASSLMGQSNEKLFF.